The 20 T cell receptor beta chains given below trace back to one sample, sequenced in a study of blood T cells in healthy people across ages (dated by TCRdb to 2013 to 2016). Receptor libraries were prepared by 5' RACE. The instrument was an Illumina HiSeq 2500. The second PCR ran for roughly 7 to 12 cycles and used a J-beta primer mix along with a sample-barcoded 5' primer. Through fastp at Q25 and MiXCR, TCRdb rebuilt clones from the public reads, retaining in-frame beta chains. When rows share a CDR3 protein, they turn into one entry using the most common DNA and genes. Recorded for this sample are fewer than 800,000 distinct CDR3 sequences; 25% of them occurred a single time. Clones ranked in the top ten supply 9.4% of the sample. These data also formed part of another study, on T cells of mothers and their children.

Sequencing input: blood. The receptors here all came from a boy aged 5-17 years in good health.

This clonotype was seen only a few times. The genes are TRBV2 and TRBJ2-5, with D hard to call. From germline, CDR1 is SNHLY and CDR2 FYNNEI. Trimming cost V 8 bases and J 5 bases, with 15 bases left between them. This CDR3 contains 13 residues. CDR3 bases: TGTGCCAGCGGCACGGGTCGTGGGGAGACCCAGTACTTC. It is translated as CASGTGRGETQYF.

This clonotype was counted between two and nine times. V gene TRBV10-3 combines with J gene TRBJ2-5; D not certain. The better agreement between TRBJ2-7 and the DNA end casts doubt on the J call. The CDR3 is made up of 13 amino acids. Germline V gene lookup returns CDR1 ENHRY and CDR2 SYGVKD. CDR3: CAISEPEAYEQYF. CDR3 DNA sequence: TGTGCCATCAGTGAGCCGGAAGCCTACGAGCAGTACTTC.

The chain employs TRBV28 and TRBJ2-7; a weak D match, TRBD2 (6 bases). The CDR3 is 16 amino acids. The germline CDR1 and CDR2 sequences are MDHEN and SYDVKM. V gave up 3 bases and J gave up 2 bases, with 17 bases separating them. The CDR3 region has the DNA TGTGCCAGCAGTTTTGGGACTGGAGGAATTACCTACGAGCAGTACTTC. Amino acid sequence: CASSFGTGGITYEQYF.

This clonotype was seen a handful of times. The chain combines TRBV7-6 with TRBJ2-4; tentatively, D is TRBD1 (6 bases). Germline CDR1 and CDR2: SGHVS and FNYEAQ. Trimming shortened V by 5 bases and J by 0 bases, and 11 bases separated the two germline ends. This CDR3 has 15 amino acids. The CDR3 DNA is TGTGCCAGCAGCCCAGGGGACGGAGCCAAAAACATTCAGTACTTC. Translating it yields CASSPGDGAKNIQYF.

The rearrangement uses TRBV12-3 or TRBV12-4 and TRBJ1-2; 10 positions agree with TRBD1. This CDR3 region has 14 residues. Trimming took 6 bases from V and 7 from J; bases not matched to a gene: 8. The CDR3 sequence: CASSLGTGDPGYTF. The DNA for the CDR3 is TGTGCCAGCAGCCTTGGGACAGGGGACCCTGGCTACACCTTC.

The chain couples TRBV6-6 to TRBJ2-4, with a weak D call TRBD2 (6 bases). The CDR3 spans 10 residues. Germline CDR1 and CDR2: MNHNY and SVGAGI (reference sequence). V lost 8 bases and J lost 13, with 12 bases in between. As DNA, the CDR3 is TGTGCCAGCCGAGGGACTCCACAGTACTTC. Protein sequence: CASRGTPQYF.

This clonotype showed up just a few times. The V call is TRBV7-2, the J call TRBJ2-5, with D perhaps TRBD2 (6 bases). The V end lost 3 bases, the J end lost 5 bases, and 19 bases lay between the germline ends. Germline lookup yields CDR1 SGHTA and CDR2 FQGNSA. The CDR3 loop spans 16 amino acids. For the CDR3, the DNA is TGTGCCAGCAGCTTCGGTCCGGGGGAGAGAAGGGAGACCCAGTACTTC. It specifies CASSFGPGERRETQYF.

This clonotype was seen more than once but under ten times. The chain is built from TRBV28 and TRBJ2-1; D may be TRBD1 (6 bases). CDR1 is MDHEN and CDR2 is SYDVKM in the germline V gene. This CDR3 spans 11 amino acids. V gave up 6 bases and J gave up 12 bases, with 12 bases separating them. This chain's CDR3 is CASSSQGSQFF. The DNA of the CDR3 is TGTGCCAGCAGCTCTCAGGGGTCGCAGTTCTTC.

V gene TRBV12-3 or TRBV12-4 combines with J gene TRBJ1-2; D is ambiguous. The V and J ends lost 8 bases and 0 bases respectively, with 16 bases between them. The CDR3 extends over 15 amino acids. The CDR3 coding sequence is TGTGCCAGCGCGTCGGCGGGGAATGCTAACTATGGCTACACCTTC. Translation gives CASASAGNANYGYTF.

The rearrangement joins TRBV13 to TRBJ2-2, with D maybe TRBD2 (5 bases). Germline V CDR1 and CDR2: PRHDT, FYEKMQ (reference sequence). This CDR3 is 16 amino acids long. V was shortened by 3 bases and J by 0 bases, with 11 bases between the two germline ends. CDR3 amino acids: CASSFLGLTNTGELFF. CDR3 bases: TGTGCCAGCAGCTTTCTTGGACTTACGAACACCGGGGAGCTGTTTTTT. The full variable domain, with the rest looked up from reference TRBV13 and TRBJ2-2, is AAGVIQSPRHLIKEKRETATLKCYPIPRHDTVYWYQQGPGQDPQFLISFYEKMQSDKGSIPDRFSAQQFSDYHSELNMSSLELGDSALYFCASSFLGLTNTGELFFGEGSRLTVL.

The chain has TRBV6-5 and TRBJ2-5; D is uncertain. The J call may be mistaken, given a closer DNA end match to TRBJ2-1. Germline lookup yields CDR1 MNHEY and CDR2 SVGAGI. This CDR3 has 16 amino acids. CDR3 bases: TGTGCCAGCAGTTACGGAAAGAAAAGGTCGTACAATGAGCAGTTCTTC. Translation: CASSYGKKRSYNEQFF.

The gene calls are TRBV11-2 and TRBJ2-5; D remains unclear. The germline gives CDR1 SGHAT, CDR2 FQNNGV. With 5 bases removed from V and 4 bases from J, the gap between germline ends came to 8 bases. The CDR3 extends over 12 amino acids. The chain's CDR3 is CASSLMSETQYF. DNA for the CDR3: TGTGCCAGCAGCCTGATGTCAGAGACCCAGTACTTC.

This clonotype was counted only a few times. The chain uses TRBV12-3 or TRBV12-4 and TRBJ2-5, with D uncertain. CDR3 length: 13 residues. Trimming removed 3 bases at V and 5 bases at J, with 10 bases between. This chain's CDR3 is CASSFGRLETQYF. The CDR3 nucleotides are TGTGCCAGCAGTTTTGGCAGGCTGGAGACCCAGTACTTC.

The CDR3 loop reads CASSLAAGTGVNEKLFF. DNA for the CDR3: TGTGCCAGCAGCTTAGCGGCCGGGACCGGAGTTAATGAAAAACTGTTTTTT. This sequence joins TRBV7-6 and TRBJ1-4; tentative D call: TRBD1 (5 bases). The CDR3 consists of 17 residues. CDR1 is SGHVS, CDR2 FNYEAQ, per germline. With 0 bases removed from V and 4 bases from J, the gap between germline ends came to 15 bases.

The V gene is TRBV5-1, the J gene TRBJ2-5; the match to TRBD2 covers 11 bases. This CDR3 has 17 residues. From germline, CDR1 is SGHRS and CDR2 YFSETQ. With V trimmed by 0 bases and J by 0 bases, 4 bases remained unmatched. In nucleotides, the CDR3 is TGCGCCAGCAGCTTGGGACTAGCGGGAAGAAACCAAGAGACCCAGTACTTC. This encodes CASSLGLAGRNQETQYF.

The chain employs TRBV5-1 and TRBJ2-5; possibly TRBD1 or TRBD2 for D (5 bases each). V shed 4 bases and J shed 1 base, with 14 bases lying between them. CDR3 length: 15 amino acids. Germline V gives CDR1 SGHRS, CDR2 YFSETQ. The CDR3, as DNA: TGCGCCAGCAGCGTGGGACGGTACCTCCAAGAGACCCAGTACTTC. It translates to CASSVGRYLQETQYF.

This clonotype was detected a few times. J is TRBJ1-4 and V is TRBV18, with D tentatively TRBD1 (5 bases). The CDR3 contains 14 residues. Germline values: CDR1 KGHSH, CDR2 LQKENI. Deletions cut 3 bases from V and 4 bases from J, with 9 bases between. As DNA, the CDR3 is TGTGCCAGCTCACCTGGACACAGTAATGAAAAACTGTTTTTT. As protein: CASSPGHSNEKLFF. Drawing the rest from reference TRBV18 and TRBJ1-4, the complete variable domain is NAGVMQNPRHLVRRRGQEARLRCSPMKGHSHVYWYRQLPEEGLKFMVYLQKENIIDESGMPKERFSAEFPKEGPSILRIQQVVRGDSAAYFCASSPGHSNEKLFFGSGTQLSVL.

The chain links TRBV20-1 to TRBJ1-1; D perhaps matches TRBD1 (5 bases). V lost 3 bases and J lost 6, with 14 bases in between. Germline V gene sequence: CDR1 DFQATT, CDR2 SNEGSKA (reference sequence). The length of the CDR3 is 13 residues. CDR3 region: CSASLRGHAEAFF. For the CDR3, the DNA is TGCAGTGCTAGTCTGAGGGGTCACGCTGAAGCTTTCTTT.

This clonotype was detected ten times or more. The rearrangement joins TRBV5-6 to TRBJ2-5, with TRBD2 identical over 7 bases. Germline CDR1 reads SGHDT; CDR2 reads YYEEEE. CDR3 length: 13 residues. V shed 4 bases, J shed 1 base, and the junction held 1 base outside the gene matches. The CDR3, as DNA: TGTGCCAGCAGCGGGAGGGGCCAAGAGACCCAGTACTTC. As protein: CASSGRGQETQYF.

The genes are TRBV4-1 and TRBJ1-2, with D unresolved. Trimming left V 7 bases short and J 2 bases short, with 11 bases between. There are 13 residues in the CDR3. Germline V lookup: CDR1 MGHRA, CDR2 YSYEKL. CDR3 loop: CASKSTTNYGYTF. The CDR3 DNA sequence: TGCGCCAGCAAGTCGACGACGAACTATGGCTACACCTTC.